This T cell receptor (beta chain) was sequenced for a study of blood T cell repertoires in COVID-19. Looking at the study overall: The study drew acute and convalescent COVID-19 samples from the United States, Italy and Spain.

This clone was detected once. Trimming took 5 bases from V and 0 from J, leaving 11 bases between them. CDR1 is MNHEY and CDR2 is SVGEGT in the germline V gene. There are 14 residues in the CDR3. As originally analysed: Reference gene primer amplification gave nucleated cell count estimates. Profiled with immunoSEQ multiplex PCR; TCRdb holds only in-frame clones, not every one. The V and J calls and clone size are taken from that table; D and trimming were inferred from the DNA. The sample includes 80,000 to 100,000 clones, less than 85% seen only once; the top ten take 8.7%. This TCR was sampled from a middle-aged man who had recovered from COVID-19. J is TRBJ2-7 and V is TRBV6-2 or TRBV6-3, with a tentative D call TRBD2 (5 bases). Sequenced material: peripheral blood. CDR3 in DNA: TGTGCCAGCAGTCACCGGGATCCCTCCTACGAGCAGTACTTC. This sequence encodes CASSHRDPSYEQYF.